This T cell receptor (beta chain) was retrieved from a study of cytotoxic CD8 clonotypes in ibrutinib-treated CLL. As for this clone: Antigen: not known.

There are 14 residues in the CDR3. Germline V gene lookup returns CDR1 SNHLY and CDR2 FYNNEI. Trimming removed 8 bases from V and 2 bases from J; junction bases left unmatched: 7. Notes on the study in general: Sample timing was unmatched between remission and later-progressing patients; lymph nodes unstudied. Public clonotypes occurred uncommonly; on treatment, they contracted or remained stable.

Depth targeted 1 in 200,000 to 1 in 1 million T cells, averaging approximately 10x coverage per clonotype. Profiling relied on immunoSEQ multiplex PCR, and the TCRdb table lists in-frame clones only, not all of them. The sample includes 150,000 to 200,000 clones, about 88% of them seen just once. This TCR derives from a human donor with chronic lymphocytic leukemia. This material consisted of PBMCs, taken at disease progression, from a patient treated with ibrutinib. The chain uses TRBV2 and TRBJ2-7; the match to TRBD1 covers 9 bases. The CDR3 loop is CASWTGVLPYEQYF. Here the CDR3 DNA reads TGTGCCAGCTGGACAGGGGTGCTACCCTACGAGCAGTACTTC.